The 8 T cell receptor beta chains below were found in one sample sequenced in a study of T cell responses to AZD1222 COVID-19 vaccine. Profiled with immunoSEQ multiplex PCR; TCRdb holds only in-frame clones, not every one. The data show approximately 150,000 clones, 85% to 95% seen once. Sample: peripheral blood, taken on day 0 of AZD1222 vaccination. These receptor sequences come from an adult in good health.

The chain joins TRBV5-6 to TRBJ2-5; D is perhaps TRBD1 (6 bases). The CDR3 loop spans 13 amino acids. V lost 2 bases, J lost 5 bases, and 10 bases lay in between. Germline CDR1 SGHDT, CDR2 YYEEEE. The CDR3 reads CASSLSGVETQYF. The DNA for the CDR3 is TGTGCCAGCAGCTTATCAGGGGTTGAGACCCAGTACTTC.

The J gene is TRBJ1-2, the V gene TRBV19, with unresolved D. CDR1 is LNHDA, CDR2 SQIVND, per germline (reference sequence). Trimming left V 9 bases short and J 8 bases short, with 19 bases between. CDR3 length: 13 residues. In nucleotides, the CDR3 is TGTGCCAGCTCCTACTGGGCAGACGAGGGCTACACCTTC. It codes for CASSYWADEGYTF.

In the case of this clone: The same CDR3 arises from other DNA sequences in this sample as well. The V and J genes are TRBV6-5 and TRBJ2-2; D might be TRBD1 (5 bases). The CDR3 is made up of 13 amino acids. The V end was cut by 6 bases, the J end by 1 base, with 6 bases between. Looked up from germline, CDR1 is MNHEY and CDR2 is SVGAGI. CDR3 residues: CASRQENTGELFF. The DNA of the CDR3 is TGTGCCAGCAGACAGGAGAACACCGGGGAGCTGTTTTTT.

The gene calls are TRBV13 and TRBJ2-1; D could derive from TRBD1 or TRBD2 (7 bases each). CDR1 is PRHDT, CDR2 FYEKMQ, per germline (reference sequence). Deletions cut 5 bases from V and 1 base from J, with 15 bases between. This CDR3 has 16 amino acids. The CDR3 spells CASSPSGDSSYNEQFF. The CDR3 bases are TGTGCCAGCAGCCCAAGCGGGGACAGTTCCTACAATGAGCAGTTCTTC.

V is TRBV19 and J is TRBJ1-4, with a tentative D call TRBD1 (5 bases). Germline values: CDR1 LNHDA, CDR2 SQIVND (reference sequence). V shed 7 bases and J shed 6 bases, with 15 bases lying between them. The CDR3 consists of 14 residues. The CDR3 spells CASTQRGSDEKLFF. The DNA for the CDR3 is TGTGCCAGTACCCAGAGGGGTTCGGATGAAAAACTGTTTTTT.

This chain uses TRBV7-3 with TRBJ2-1; D not certain. Trimming left V 4 bases short and J 5 bases short, with 9 bases between. The CDR3 has 13 amino acids. Germline CDR1 SGHTA, CDR2 FQGTGA. The CDR3 nucleotides read TGTGCCAGCAGCTCCGGTAGCAACAATGAGCAGTTCTTC. Its translation is CASSSGSNNEQFF.

The chain employs TRBV7-9 and TRBJ2-3; D gene ambiguous. The CDR3 extends over 14 amino acids. The germline CDR1 and CDR2 sequences are SEHNR and FQNEAQ (reference sequence). With 5 bases removed from V and 0 bases from J, the gap between germline ends came to 9 bases. CDR3 nucleotides: TGTGCCAGCAGCCAATGGGGTAGCACAGATACGCAGTATTTT. Its protein is CASSQWGSTDTQYF.

The chain links TRBV4-1 to TRBJ2-4, with D possibly being TRBD2 (7 bases). Germline CDR1 and CDR2: MGHRA and YSYEKL. The germline V and J ends were trimmed by 4 bases and 0 bases, with 19 bases remaining between them. The CDR3 length is 18 residues. The CDR3 loop is CASSPGRGERVAKNIQYF. CDR3 sequence (DNA): TGCGCCAGCAGCCCGGGGAGGGGGGAGCGAGTAGCCAAAAACATTCAGTACTTC.